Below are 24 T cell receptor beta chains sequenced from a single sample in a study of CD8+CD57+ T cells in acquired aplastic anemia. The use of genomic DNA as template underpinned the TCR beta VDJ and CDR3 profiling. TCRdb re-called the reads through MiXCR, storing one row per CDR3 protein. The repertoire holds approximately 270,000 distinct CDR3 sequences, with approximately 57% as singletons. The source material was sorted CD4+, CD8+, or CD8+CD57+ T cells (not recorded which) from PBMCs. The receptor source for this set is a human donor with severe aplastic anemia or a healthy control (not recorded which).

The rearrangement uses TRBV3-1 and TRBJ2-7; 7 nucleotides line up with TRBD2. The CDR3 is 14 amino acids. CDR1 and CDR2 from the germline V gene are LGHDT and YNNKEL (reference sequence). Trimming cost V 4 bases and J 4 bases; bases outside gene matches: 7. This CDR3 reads CASSPLGRSYEQYF. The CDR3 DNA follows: TGTGCCAGCAGCCCCCTCGGGAGGTCGTACGAGCAGTACTTC.

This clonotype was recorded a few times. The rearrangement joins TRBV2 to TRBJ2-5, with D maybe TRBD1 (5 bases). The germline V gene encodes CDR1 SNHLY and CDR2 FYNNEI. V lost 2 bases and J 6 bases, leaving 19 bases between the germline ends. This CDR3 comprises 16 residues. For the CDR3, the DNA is TGTGCCAGCAGTGAATACAAAGGGCAGGGTACGCAGACCCAGTACTTC. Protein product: CASSEYKGQGTQTQYF.

The CDR3 reads CASSESSRGGTEAFF. DNA of the CDR3: TGCGCCAGCAGTGAGTCGTCGAGGGGAGGCACTGAAGCTTTCTTT. The V gene is TRBV10-2, the J gene TRBJ1-1; D might be TRBD1 (5 bases). CDR3 length: 15 residues. Deletions cut 0 bases from V and 4 bases from J, with 12 bases between. Per germline, CDR1 WSHSY and CDR2 SAAADI.

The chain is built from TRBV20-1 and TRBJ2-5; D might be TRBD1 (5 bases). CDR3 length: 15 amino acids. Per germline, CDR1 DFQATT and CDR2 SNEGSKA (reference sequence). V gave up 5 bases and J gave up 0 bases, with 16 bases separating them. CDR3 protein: CSAQSEQGHQETQYF. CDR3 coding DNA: TGCAGTGCTCAGTCCGAGCAGGGCCACCAAGAGACCCAGTACTTC.

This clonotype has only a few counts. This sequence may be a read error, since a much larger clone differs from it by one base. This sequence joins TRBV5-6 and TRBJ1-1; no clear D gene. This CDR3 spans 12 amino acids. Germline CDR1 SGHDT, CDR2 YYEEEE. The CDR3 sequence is CASSAGNTEALF. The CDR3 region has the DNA TGTGCCAGCAGCGCGGGGAACACTGAAGCTCTCTTT.

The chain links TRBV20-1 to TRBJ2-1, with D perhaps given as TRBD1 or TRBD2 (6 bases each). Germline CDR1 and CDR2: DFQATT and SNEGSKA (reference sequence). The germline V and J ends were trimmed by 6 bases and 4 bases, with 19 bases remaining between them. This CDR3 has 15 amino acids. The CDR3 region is CSATPGHGGYNEQFF. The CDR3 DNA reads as TGCAGTGCAACACCGGGACACGGAGGGTACAATGAGCAGTTCTTC.

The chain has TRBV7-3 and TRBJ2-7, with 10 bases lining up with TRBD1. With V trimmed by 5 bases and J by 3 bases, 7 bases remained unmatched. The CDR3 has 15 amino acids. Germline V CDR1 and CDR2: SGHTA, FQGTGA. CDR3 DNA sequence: TGTGCCAGCAGCGTCGGGACAGGGGCTCACTACGAGCAGTACTTC. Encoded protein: CASSVGTGAHYEQYF.

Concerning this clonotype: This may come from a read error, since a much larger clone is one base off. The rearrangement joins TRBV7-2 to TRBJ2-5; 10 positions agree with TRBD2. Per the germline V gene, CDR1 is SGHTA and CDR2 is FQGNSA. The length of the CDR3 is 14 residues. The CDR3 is CASSPSSGGETKYF. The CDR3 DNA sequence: TGTGCCAGCTCACCATCTAGCGGGGGAGAGACCAAGTACTTC.

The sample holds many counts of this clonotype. CDR3 protein: CSVRPDRHSRNRDEQFF. Here the CDR3 DNA reads TGCAGCGTCCGACCAGACAGACATTCTAGGAATAGGGATGAGCAGTTCTTC. The gene calls are TRBV29-1 and TRBJ2-1; possibly TRBD1 for D (5 bases). Germline values: CDR1 SQVTM, CDR2 ANQGSEA. The ends were cut back, 6 bases at V and 8 bases at J, with 29 bases in the middle. The CDR3 has 17 residues.

In DNA, the CDR3 is TGCAGTGCTAGTGGGGGGCGGAGGGGGGTTTATGGCTACACCTTC. It codes for CSASGGRRGVYGYTF. V gene TRBV20-1 combines with J gene TRBJ1-2; perhaps TRBD1 as D (6 bases). V was clipped by 3 bases and J by 5 bases, with 19 bases between them. Germline loops: CDR1 DFQATT, CDR2 SNEGSKA (reference sequence). The CDR3 has 15 amino acids.

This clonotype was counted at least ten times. The CDR3 spells CASSRQGTGELFF. The CDR3 coding sequence is TGTGCCAGCAGTAGACAGGGAACCGGGGAGCTGTTTTTT. The chain uses TRBV28 and TRBJ2-2, with 7 bases lining up with TRBD1. V lost 5 bases, J lost 5 bases, and 2 bases stayed unmatched. Germline V gene lookup returns CDR1 MDHEN and CDR2 SYDVKM. The CDR3 is made up of 13 amino acids.

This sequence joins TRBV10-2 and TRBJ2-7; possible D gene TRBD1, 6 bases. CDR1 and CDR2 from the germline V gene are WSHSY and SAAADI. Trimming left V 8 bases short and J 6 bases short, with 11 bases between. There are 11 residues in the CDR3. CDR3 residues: CASQTGFEQYF. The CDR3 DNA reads TGCGCCAGCCAAACAGGGTTCGAGCAGTACTTC.

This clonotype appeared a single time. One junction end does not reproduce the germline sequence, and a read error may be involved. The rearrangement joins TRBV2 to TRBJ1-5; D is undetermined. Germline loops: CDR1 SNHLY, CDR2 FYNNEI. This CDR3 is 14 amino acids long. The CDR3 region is CASSYGQSSQPQHF. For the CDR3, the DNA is TGTGCCAGCAGTTACGGGCAGAGCAGTCAGCCCCAGCATTTT.

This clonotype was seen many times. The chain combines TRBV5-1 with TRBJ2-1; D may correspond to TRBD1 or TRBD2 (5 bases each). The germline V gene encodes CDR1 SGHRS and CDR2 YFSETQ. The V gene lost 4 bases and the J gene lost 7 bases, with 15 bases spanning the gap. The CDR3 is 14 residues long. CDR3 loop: CASSQDNKRNEQFF. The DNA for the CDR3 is TGCGCCAGCAGCCAGGACAACAAGCGGAATGAGCAGTTCTTC.

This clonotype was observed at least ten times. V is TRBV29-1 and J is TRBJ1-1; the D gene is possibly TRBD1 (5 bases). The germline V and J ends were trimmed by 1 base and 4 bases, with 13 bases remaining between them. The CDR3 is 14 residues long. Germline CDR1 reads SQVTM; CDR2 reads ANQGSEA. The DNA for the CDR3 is TGCAGCGTTGAAGTCCTCAGGGAGGTCACTGAAGCTTTCTTT. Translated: CSVEVLREVTEAFF.

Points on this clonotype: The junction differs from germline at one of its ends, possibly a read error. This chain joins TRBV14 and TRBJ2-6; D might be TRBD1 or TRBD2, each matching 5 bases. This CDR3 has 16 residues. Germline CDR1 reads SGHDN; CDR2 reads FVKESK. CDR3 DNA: TGTGCCAGCAGCCAAGTTGCAGCGACTGGGGGCAACGTCCTGACTTTC. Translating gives CASSQVAATGGNVLTF.

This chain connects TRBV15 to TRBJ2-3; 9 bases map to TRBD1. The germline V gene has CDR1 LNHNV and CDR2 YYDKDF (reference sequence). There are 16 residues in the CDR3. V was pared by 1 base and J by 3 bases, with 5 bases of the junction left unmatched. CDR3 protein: CATSRGETGGTDTQYF. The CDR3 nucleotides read TGTGCCACCAGCAGAGGAGAGACAGGGGGGACAGATACGCAGTATTTT.

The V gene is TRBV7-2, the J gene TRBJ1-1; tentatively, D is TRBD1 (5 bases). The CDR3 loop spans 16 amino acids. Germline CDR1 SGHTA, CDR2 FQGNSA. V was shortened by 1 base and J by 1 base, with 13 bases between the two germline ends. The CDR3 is CASSLGGWGSNTEAFF. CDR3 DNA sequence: TGTGCCAGCAGCTTAGGGGGGTGGGGTTCGAACACTGAAGCTTTCTTT.

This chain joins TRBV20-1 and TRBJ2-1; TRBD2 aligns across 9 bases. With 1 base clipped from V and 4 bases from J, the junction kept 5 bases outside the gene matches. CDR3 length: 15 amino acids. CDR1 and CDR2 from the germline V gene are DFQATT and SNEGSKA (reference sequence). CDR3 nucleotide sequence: TGCAGTGCTAGAGCCGGACTAGCGCCTTACAATGAGCAGTTCTTC. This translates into CSARAGLAPYNEQFF.

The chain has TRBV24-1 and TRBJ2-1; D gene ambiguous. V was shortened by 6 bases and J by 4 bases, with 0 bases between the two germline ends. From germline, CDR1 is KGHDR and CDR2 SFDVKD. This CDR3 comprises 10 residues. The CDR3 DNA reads TGTGCCACCAGTTACAATGAGCAGTTCTTC. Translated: CATSYNEQFF.

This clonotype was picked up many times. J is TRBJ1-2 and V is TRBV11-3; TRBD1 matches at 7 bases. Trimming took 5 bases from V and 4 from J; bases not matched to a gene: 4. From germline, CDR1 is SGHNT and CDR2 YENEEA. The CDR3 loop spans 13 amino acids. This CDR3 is CASSPGQLYGYTF. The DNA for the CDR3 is TGTGCCAGCAGCCCGGGACAGCTCTATGGCTACACCTTC.

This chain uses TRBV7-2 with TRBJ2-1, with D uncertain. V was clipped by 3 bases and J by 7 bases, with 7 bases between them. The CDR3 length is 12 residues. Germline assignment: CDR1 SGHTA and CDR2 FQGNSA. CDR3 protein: CASSFDWNEQFF. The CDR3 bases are TGTGCCAGCAGCTTCGACTGGAATGAGCAGTTCTTC. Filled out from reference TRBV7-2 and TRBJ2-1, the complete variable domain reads GAGVSQSPSNKVTEKGKDVELRCDPISGHTALYWYRQSLGQGLEFLIYFQGNSAPDKSGLPSDRFSAERTGGSVSTLTIQRTQQEDSAVYLCASSFDWNEQFFGPGTRLTVL.

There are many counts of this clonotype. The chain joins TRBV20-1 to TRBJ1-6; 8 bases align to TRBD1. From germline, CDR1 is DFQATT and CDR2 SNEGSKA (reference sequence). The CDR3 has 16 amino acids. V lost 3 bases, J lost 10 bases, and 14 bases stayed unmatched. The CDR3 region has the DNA TGCAGTGCTAGGACCAGGACAGGGTCAATTGAGTCACCCCTCCACTTT. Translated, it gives CSARTRTGSIESPLHF.

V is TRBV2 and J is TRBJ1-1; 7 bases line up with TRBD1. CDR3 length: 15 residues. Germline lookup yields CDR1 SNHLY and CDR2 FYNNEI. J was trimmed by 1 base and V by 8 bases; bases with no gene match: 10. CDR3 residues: CASPGTVSWNTEAFF. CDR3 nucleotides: TGTGCCAGCCCTGGGACAGTCTCATGGAACACTGAAGCTTTCTTT.